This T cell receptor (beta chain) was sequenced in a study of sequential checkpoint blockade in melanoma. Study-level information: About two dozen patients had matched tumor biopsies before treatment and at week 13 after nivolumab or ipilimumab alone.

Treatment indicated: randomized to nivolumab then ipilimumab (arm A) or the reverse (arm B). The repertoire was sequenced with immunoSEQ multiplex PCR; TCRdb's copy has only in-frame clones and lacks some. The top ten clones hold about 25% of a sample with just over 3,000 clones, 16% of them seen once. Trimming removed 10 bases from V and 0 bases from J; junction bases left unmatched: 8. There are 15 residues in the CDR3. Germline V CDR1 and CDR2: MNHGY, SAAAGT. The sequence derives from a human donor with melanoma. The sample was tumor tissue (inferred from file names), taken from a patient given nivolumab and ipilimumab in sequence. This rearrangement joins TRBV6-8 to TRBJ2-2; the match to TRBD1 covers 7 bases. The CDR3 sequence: CAIRSGQANTGELFF. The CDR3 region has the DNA TGTGCCATCAGATCAGGACAGGCGAACACCGGGGAGCTGTTTTTT.